Listed below are T cell receptor beta chains from one sample, sequenced in a study of PD-1 and CTLA-4 blockade in melanoma. The data were produced by immunoSEQ multiplex PCR, yet TCRdb's version contains in-frame clones alone and is incomplete. This sample has tens of thousands of clones, with approximately 90% found just once. The material sequenced was CD8+ T cells from peripheral blood, taken from a patient given anti-PD-1 treatment. Receptors originate from a human donor with melanoma. The CDR3 runs from the conserved cysteine through the conserved F or W. A D gene is named only where the DNA matches it firmly. Clone size is stated in some rows and not others, as once, few, many or a class when expanded.

v_gene	d_gene	j_gene	abundance	CDR3aa	CDR3nt
TRBV27	TRBD2	TRBJ2-3	NA	CASSSGLAGGTDTQYF	TGTGCCAGCAGTTCGGGACTAGCGGGGGGTACAGATACGCAGTATTTT
TRBV3-1/TRBV3-2	NA	TRBJ1-6	NA	CASSLVGHNSPLHF	TGTGCCAGCAGCCTGGTGGGTCATAATTCACCCCTCCACTTT
TRBV19	TRBD1	TRBJ2-3	NA	CASSIRDSSTDTQYF	TGTGCCAGTAGTATCAGGGACAGCAGCACAGATACGCAGTATTTT
TRBV19	NA	TRBJ2-1	NA	CASSIEGTNEQFF	TGTGCCAGTAGTATAGAGGGTACTAATGAGCAGTTCTTC
TRBV7-6	TRBD2	TRBJ2-1	NA	CASSPSGGPDNEQFF	TGTGCCAGCAGCCCATCGGGAGGGCCGGACAATGAGCAGTTCTTC
TRBV9	NA	TRBJ2-1	NA	CASSVYEGTPPYNEQFF	TGTGCCAGCAGCGTATATGAAGGGACCCCCCCCTACAATGAGCAGTTCTTC
TRBV25-1	NA	TRBJ1-1	NA	CASGPSGESSFTEAFF	TGTGCCAGCGGCCCCTCAGGGGAATCCTCCTTCACTGAAGCTTTCTTT
TRBV7-9	NA	TRBJ1-2	NA	CASSSDGLYGYTF	TGTGCCAGCAGCTCGGACGGCTTATATGGCTACACCTTC
TRBV3-1/TRBV3-2	TRBD1	TRBJ1-2	NA	CASSPGAGQLNYGYTF	TGTGCCAGCAGCCCGGGTGCGGGACAGCTGAACTATGGCTACACCTTC
TRBV7-8	NA	TRBJ2-1	NA	CASSLALGVDEQFF	TGTGCCAGCAGCTTAGCCCTAGGAGTTGATGAGCAGTTCTTC
TRBV30	NA	TRBJ1-3	NA	CAWSAEGNTIYF	TGTGCCTGGAGCGCCGAAGGAAACACCATATATTTT
TRBV27	NA	TRBJ2-3	once	CASSFPGTDTQYF	TGTGCCAGCAGTTTCCCCGGGACAGATACGCAGTATTTT
TRBV4-1	TRBD2	TRBJ2-7	NA	CASSPGGNSPYEQYF	TGCGCCAGCAGCCCGGGGGGAAACTCGCCCTACGAGCAGTACTTC
TRBV3-1/TRBV3-2	TRBD1	TRBJ2-7	few	CASSLGTGFEQYF	TGTGCCAGCAGCCTCGGGACAGGGTTCGAGCAGTACTTC
TRBV27	NA	TRBJ2-5	NA	CASRGRGLETQYF	TGTGCCAGCAGGGGGAGGGGGCTAGAGACCCAGTACTTC
TRBV6-6	TRBD2	TRBJ2-2	NA	CASSKGLAGPTGELFF	TGTGCCAGCAGTAAAGGACTAGCGGGGCCCACCGGGGAGCTGTTTTTT
TRBV9	TRBD1	TRBJ2-1	once	CASSSEGQGANEQFF	TGTGCCAGCAGCTCTGAGGGACAGGGGGCAAATGAGCAGTTCTTC
TRBV19	NA	TRBJ2-1	NA	CASSIGLSHYNEQFF	TGTGCCAGTAGTATAGGGCTGAGTCATTACAATGAGCAGTTCTTC
TRBV10-2	NA	TRBJ2-2	NA	CASTEQRDLTGELFF	TGCGCCAGCACGGAACAGAGGGATTTGACCGGGGAGCTGTTTTTT
TRBV7-9	TRBD1	TRBJ2-2	once	CASSDRGLNTGELFF	TGTGCCAGCAGCGACAGGGGATTGAACACCGGGGAGCTGTTTTTT
TRBV6-5	NA	TRBJ1-3	once	CASSSMTGSGNTIYF	TGTGCCAGCAGTTCAATGACAGGCTCTGGAAACACCATATATTTT
TRBV28	NA	TRBJ2-7	NA	CASSGFTTIRTADLREQYF	TGTGCCAGCAGCGGGTTCACAACGATTAGGACGGCGGACCTACGGGAGCAGTACTTC
TRBV30	NA	TRBJ1-2	NA	CAWRTVSEDGYTF	TGTGCCTGGAGGACCGTTTCAGAGGATGGCTACACCTTC
TRBV11-2	NA	TRBJ1-1	NA	CASSLVGLGSEAFF	TGTGCCAGCAGCTTGGTGGGGCTTGGCTCTGAAGCTTTCTTT
TRBV6-6	NA	TRBJ1-6	once	CASSPKDGSSYNSPLHF	TGTGCCAGCAGTCCCAAGGACGGGAGCTCCTATAATTCACCCCTCCACTTT
TRBV4-1	TRBD2	TRBJ2-7	NA	CASSQPGLAYEQYF	TGCGCCAGCAGCCAGCCGGGACTAGCATACGAGCAGTACTTC
TRBV28	NA	TRBJ1-3	NA	CASSLYSDENTIYF	TGTGCCAGCAGTTTATACTCTGACGAAAACACCATATATTTT
TRBV5-1	TRBD1	TRBJ2-3	once	CASSLARTGSTDTQYF	TGCGCCAGCAGCTTGGCGAGGACAGGGAGCACAGATACGCAGTATTTT
TRBV15	NA	TRBJ1-5	NA	CATSQGSYSNQPQHF	TGTGCCACCAGCCAGGGATCCTATAGCAATCAGCCCCAGCATTTT
TRBV11-2	NA	TRBJ1-2	few	CASSLTPTVGAYGYTF	TGTGCCAGCAGCTTAACCCCGACAGTTGGTGCCTATGGCTACACCTTC
TRBV27	NA	TRBJ1-1	NA	CASSSRQTYHTEAFF	TGTGCCAGCAGTTCCCGACAGACATATCACACTGAAGCTTTCTTT
TRBV6-5	NA	TRBJ1-6	NA	CASTGLSSYNSPLHF	TGTGCCAGCACAGGGTTGAGCTCCTATAATTCACCCCTCCACTTT
TRBV14	NA	TRBJ2-7	once	CASSPKPGGHEQYF	TGTGCCAGCAGCCCCAAGCCTGGGGGCCACGAGCAGTACTTC
TRBV4-1	TRBD2	TRBJ2-1	NA	CASSQPSGDNEQFF	TGCGCCAGCAGCCAACCTAGCGGGGACAATGAGCAGTTCTTC
TRBV2	NA	TRBJ2-5	NA	CASISTAQETQYF	TGTGCCAGCATTTCGACAGCTCAAGAGACCCAGTACTTC
TRBV7-9	NA	TRBJ2-5	NA	CASSGMGGDQSQETQYF	TGTGCCAGCAGCGGCATGGGCGGGGACCAATCCCAAGAGACCCAGTACTTC
TRBV30	TRBD2	TRBJ2-1	NA	CAWRDRLAGGPSSYNEQFF	TGTGCCTGGAGGGACCGACTAGCGGGAGGGCCGAGCTCCTACAATGAGCAGTTCTTC
TRBV25-1	NA	TRBJ1-6	NA	CASSDRNSPLHF	TGTGCCAGCAGTGACCGAAATTCACCCCTCCACTTT
TRBV10-3	TRBD1	TRBJ2-2	NA	CAISESTTGVETGELFF	TGTGCCATCAGTGAGTCGACAACAGGGGTAGAAACCGGGGAGCTGTTTTTT
TRBV5-4	NA	TRBJ1-1	NA	CASNPTVENTEAFF	TGTGCCAGCAACCCGACAGTAGAGAACACTGAAGCTTTCTTT
TRBV19	NA	TRBJ2-7	NA	CASSPGAYEQYF	TGTGCCAGTAGTCCAGGGGCCTACGAGCAGTACTTC
TRBV4-2	NA	TRBJ2-2	NA	CASSQGQYTGELFF	TGTGCCAGCAGCCAAGGCCAGTACACCGGGGAGCTGTTTTTT
TRBV27	NA	TRBJ2-7	once	CASSLRGGPYEQYF	TGTGCCAGCAGTTTGAGGGGGGGGCCCTACGAGCAGTACTTC
TRBV15	NA	TRBJ1-5	NA	CATSRDSGVGQPQHF	TGTGCCACCAGCAGAGATTCGGGGGTGGGTCAGCCCCAGCATTTT
TRBV30	TRBD2	TRBJ2-5	once	CAWSPLGAGDETQYF	TGTGCCTGGAGTCCCCTGGGAGCGGGAGATGAGACCCAGTACTTC
TRBV2	NA	TRBJ1-4	NA	CASSEAEGYGDSSEKLFF	TGTGCCAGCAGTGAAGCGGAGGGTTATGGGGATTCAAGTGAAAAACTGTTTTTT
TRBV6-1	NA	TRBJ2-5	NA	CASSEGGGQETQYF	TGTGCCAGCAGTGAAGGGGGCGGCCAAGAGACCCAGTACTTC
TRBV27	NA	TRBJ2-6	once	CASSLDGANVLTF	TGTGCCAGCAGTTTAGATGGGGCCAACGTCCTGACTTTC
TRBV4-2	TRBD2	TRBJ2-3	NA	CASSHGLAGADTQYF	TGTGCCAGCAGCCATGGACTAGCGGGAGCAGATACGCAGTATTTT
TRBV30	NA	TRBJ2-2	NA	CAHWEEFGGELFF	TGTGCCCATTGGGAGGAGTTCGGCGGGGAGCTGTTTTTT
TRBV27	TRBD1	TRBJ2-3	NA	CASSLSTGGQAITSTDTQYF	TGTGCCAGCAGTTTATCGACAGGGGGCCAAGCGATCACTAGCACAGATACGCAGTATTTT